The 20 T cell receptor beta chains presented below share a single source sample, sequenced in a study of blood T cell repertoires in COVID-19. Profiling relied on immunoSEQ multiplex PCR, and the TCRdb table lists in-frame clones only, not all of them. The sample carries about 50,000 clones, 91% recorded once. The source material was peripheral blood. The receptors stem from a man aged 50 to 59 with active COVID-19.

V and J are TRBV10-3 and TRBJ2-7; TRBD1 agrees at 9 bases. Germline V gene lookup returns CDR1 ENHRY and CDR2 SYGVKD. Trimming took 11 bases from V and 2 from J; bases not matched to a gene: 10. CDR3 length: 14 amino acids. CDR3 nucleotides: TGTGCCTCCGGAGGGACAGGGACTCCCTACGAGCAGTACTTC. Protein sequence: CASGGTGTPYEQYF.

The rearrangement links TRBV6-5 to TRBJ1-6; D is unresolved. The V gene lost 5 bases and the J gene lost 7 bases, with 12 bases spanning the gap. CDR1 is MNHEY, CDR2 SVGAGI, per germline. There are 14 residues in the CDR3. The CDR3 loop is CASSLEGGNSPLHF. For the CDR3, the DNA is TGTGCCAGCAGTCTCGAGGGAGGAAATTCACCCCTCCACTTT.

This sequence joins TRBV3-1 (or the pseudogene TRBV3-2) and TRBJ2-3; D possibly corresponds to TRBD2 (6 bases). Germline CDR1 LGHDT, CDR2 YNNKEL (reference sequence). CDR3 size: 16 residues. V shed 1 base and J shed 0 bases, with 11 bases lying between them. The CDR3 reads CASSQGLGGSTDTQYF. The CDR3 DNA follows: TGTGCCAGCAGCCAAGGGTTAGGAGGGAGCACAGATACGCAGTATTTT.

The CDR3: CANSGRLTDTQYF. The CDR3 region has the DNA TGTGCCAATAGCGGGAGGCTCACAGATACGCAGTATTTT. V gene TRBV10-3 combines with J gene TRBJ2-3; TRBD2 agrees at 10 bases. The germline CDR1 and CDR2 sequences are ENHRY and SYGVKD. V lost 10 bases and J lost 2; bases outside the gene matches: 3. The CDR3 runs to 13 residues.

This clone was seen once. The J gene is TRBJ2-1, the V gene TRBV5-1, with D perhaps matching TRBD2 (9 bases). Germline-derived CDR1 and CDR2 are SGHRS and YFSETQ. The CDR3 is made up of 16 amino acids. V was shortened by 0 bases and J by 9 bases, with 19 bases between the two germline ends. The CDR3 loop reads CASSLVLAGQAGEQFF. CDR3 nucleotide sequence: TGCGCCAGCAGCTTGGTCCTAGCGGGACAGGCGGGTGAGCAGTTCTTC.

The chain uses TRBV4-1 and TRBJ2-1; TRBD1 agrees at 10 bases. There are 16 residues in the CDR3. Trimming cost V 0 bases and J 6 bases; bases outside gene matches: 5. CDR1 and CDR2 (germline): MGHRA, YSYEKL. CDR3 amino acids: CASSQDPGTGANEQFF. The CDR3 nucleotides are TGCGCCAGCAGCCAAGACCCCGGGACAGGGGCCAATGAGCAGTTCTTC.

The J gene is TRBJ2-7, the V gene TRBV11-2, with 7 bases aligning to TRBD2. Per the germline V gene, CDR1 is SGHAT and CDR2 is FQNNGV. This CDR3 has 15 residues. V lost 5 bases, J lost 3 bases, and 10 bases stayed unmatched. The CDR3 DNA reads as TGTGCCAGCAGCCCCGGTCCTAGCGGTGGCTACGAGCAGTACTTC. Its translation: CASSPGPSGGYEQYF.

V gene TRBV6-1 combines with J gene TRBJ2-3; TRBD1 might be the D (6 bases). Per germline, CDR1 MNHNS and CDR2 SASEGT. V was pared by 0 bases and J by 4 bases, with 14 bases between. The CDR3 loop spans 16 amino acids. In nucleotides, the CDR3 is TGTGCCAGCAGTGAAGCGTTTGGGGGCGTGGCAGATACGCAGTATTTT. This codes for CASSEAFGGVADTQYF.

The chain employs TRBV27 and TRBJ2-2, with TRBD1 matching over 8 bases. V shed 2 bases and J 3 bases; nucleotides not matched to a gene: 5. The CDR3 consists of 16 residues. Looked up from germline, CDR1 is MNHEY and CDR2 is SMNVEV (reference sequence). CDR3 in DNA: TGTGCCAGCAGTTTAAATCCAGGGGGCTACACCGGGGAGCTGTTTTTT. Its translation is CASSLNPGGYTGELFF.

This sequence joins TRBV27 and TRBJ2-1; 14 positions agree with TRBD2. The CDR3 loop spans 15 amino acids. Per the germline V gene, CDR1 is MNHEY and CDR2 is SMNVEV (reference sequence). Trimming cost V 5 bases and J 10 bases; bases outside gene matches: 7. The CDR3 region has the DNA TGTGCCAGCAGTGCCGGACTAGCGGGGGGATGGGAGCAGTTCTTC. It yields the protein CASSAGLAGGWEQFF.

The rearrangement links TRBV19 to TRBJ2-1, with a tentative D call TRBD2 (6 bases). The CDR3 runs to 13 residues. Germline CDR1 reads LNHDA; CDR2 reads SQIVND (reference sequence). With 6 bases removed from V and 5 bases from J, the gap between germline ends came to 11 bases. In nucleotides, the CDR3 is TGTGCCAGTAGCCCTAGCGTGAACAATGAGCAGTTCTTC. Protein: CASSPSVNNEQFF.

The chain couples TRBV7-8 to TRBJ2-7, with 9 bases matching TRBD2. V shed 5 bases, J shed 7 bases, and the junction held 9 bases outside the gene matches. CDR1 is SGHVS and CDR2 is FQNEAQ in the germline V gene. This CDR3 comprises 14 residues. CDR3 region: CASSLPTSGEEQYF. The CDR3, as DNA: TGTGCCAGCAGCCTTCCGACTAGCGGTGAGGAGCAGTACTTC.

The gene calls are TRBV18 and TRBJ2-5, with TRBD2 matching over 10 bases. This CDR3 comprises 16 residues. Per the germline V gene, CDR1 is KGHSH and CDR2 is LQKENI. V dropped 6 bases and J dropped 2; count of bases not matched to a gene: 9. The CDR3 nucleotides are TGTGCCAGCTCTTCGATGGATAGCGGGAGGCAAGAGACCCAGTACTTC. Translation: CASSSMDSGRQETQYF.

The chain carries TRBV19 and TRBJ2-3, with TRBD1 as a possible D gene (5 bases). The V end lost 4 bases, the J end lost 1 base, and 6 bases lay between the germline ends. The CDR3 loop spans 13 amino acids. Germline V CDR1 and CDR2: LNHDA, SQIVND (reference sequence). CDR3 residues: CASSRQRTDTQYF. As DNA, the CDR3 is TGTGCCAGTAGTAGACAGCGCACAGATACGCAGTATTTT.

The genes are TRBV29-1 and TRBJ2-2; maybe TRBD1 (6 bases). The CDR3 covers 11 residues. Germline-derived CDR1 and CDR2 are SQVTM and ANQGSEA. V was shortened by 7 bases and J by 8 bases, with 11 bases between the two germline ends. The CDR3 nucleotides read TGCAGCGCTAGGACAGTAGGGGAGCTGTTTTTT. Translating it yields CSARTVGELFF.

The V gene is TRBV29-1, the J gene TRBJ2-7; D uncertain. Trimming pared 4 bases from V and 2 bases from J, leaving 12 bases between. Germline-derived CDR1 and CDR2 are SQVTM and ANQGSEA. The CDR3 is 13 residues long. The CDR3 loop is CSVVRLPTYEQYF. For the CDR3, the DNA is TGCAGCGTTGTTCGCCTCCCTACCTACGAGCAGTACTTC.

This clone came up once. This chain uses TRBV4-2 with TRBJ1-2; D might be TRBD1 (5 bases). V lost 0 bases, J lost 2 bases, and 10 bases lay in between. The CDR3 runs to 15 residues. Germline V gene data show CDR1 as LGHNA and CDR2 as YNFKEQ. CDR3 region: CASSQEHRQNYGYTF. In DNA, the CDR3 is TGTGCCAGCAGCCAAGAGCATCGACAGAACTATGGCTACACCTTC.

This clone was seen more than once but under ten times. The V call is TRBV18, the J call TRBJ2-3; a possible D gene is TRBD2 (7 bases). This CDR3 contains 15 residues. V was shortened by 3 bases and J by 4 bases, with 14 bases between the two germline ends. The germline CDR1 and CDR2 sequences are KGHSH and LQKENI. The CDR3 region has the DNA TGTGCCAGCTCACCCGGAGGGGGGGCGGCAGATACGCAGTATTTT. Residues: CASSPGGGAADTQYF.

This clone was counted only a few times. Other DNA sequences in this specimen translate into the identical CDR3. This chain connects TRBV4-3 to TRBJ2-2; D is possibly TRBD2 (6 bases). V was clipped by 3 bases and J by 5 bases, with 16 bases between them. There are 16 residues in the CDR3. Per germline, CDR1 LGHNA and CDR2 YSLEER. The CDR3 spells CASSQPVTSSTGELFF. The CDR3 region has the DNA TGCGCCAGCAGCCAGCCCGTGACTAGTTCTACCGGGGAGCTGTTTTTT.

The table lists this clone with a count of one. J is TRBJ1-5 and V is TRBV3-1 (or the pseudogene TRBV3-2); D remains ambiguous. Trimming removed 7 bases from V and 1 base from J, with 11 bases in between. This CDR3 comprises 14 residues. The germline V gene has CDR1 LGHDT and CDR2 YNNKEL (reference sequence). This CDR3 reads CASTPGISNQPQHF. The CDR3 DNA reads as TGTGCCAGCACCCCAGGAATCAGCAATCAGCCCCAGCATTTT.